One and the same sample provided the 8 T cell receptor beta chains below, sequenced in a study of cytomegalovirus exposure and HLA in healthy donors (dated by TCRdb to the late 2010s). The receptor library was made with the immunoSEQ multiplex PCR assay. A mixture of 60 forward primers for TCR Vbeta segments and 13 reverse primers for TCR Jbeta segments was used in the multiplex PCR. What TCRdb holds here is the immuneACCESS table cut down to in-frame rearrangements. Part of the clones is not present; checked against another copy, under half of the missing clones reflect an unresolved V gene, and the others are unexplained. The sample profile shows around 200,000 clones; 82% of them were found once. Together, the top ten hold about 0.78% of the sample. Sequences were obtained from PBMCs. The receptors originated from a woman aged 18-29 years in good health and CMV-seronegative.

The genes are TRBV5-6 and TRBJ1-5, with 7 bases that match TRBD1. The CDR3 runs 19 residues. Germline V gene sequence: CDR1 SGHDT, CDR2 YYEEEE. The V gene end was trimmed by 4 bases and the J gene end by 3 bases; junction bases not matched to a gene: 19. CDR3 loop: CASSPSGGTVNYDNQPQHF. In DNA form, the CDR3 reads TGTGCCAGCAGCCCCAGTGGGGGGACAGTAAATTATGACAATCAGCCCCAGCATTTT.

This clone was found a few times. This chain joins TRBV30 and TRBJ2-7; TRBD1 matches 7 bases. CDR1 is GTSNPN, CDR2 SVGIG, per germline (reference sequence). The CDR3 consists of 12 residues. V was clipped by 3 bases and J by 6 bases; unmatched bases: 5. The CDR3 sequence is CAWRRQGPEQYF. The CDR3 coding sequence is TGTGCCTGGAGACGACAGGGTCCCGAGCAGTACTTC.

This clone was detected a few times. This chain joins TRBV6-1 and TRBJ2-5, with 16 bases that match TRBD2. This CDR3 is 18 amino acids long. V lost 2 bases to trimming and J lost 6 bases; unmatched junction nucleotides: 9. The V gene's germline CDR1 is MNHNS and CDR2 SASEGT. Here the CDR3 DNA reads TGTGCCAGCAGTGAACCGGGACTAGCGGGGGGGGCCAGCCAGACCCAGTACTTC. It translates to CASSEPGLAGGASQTQYF.

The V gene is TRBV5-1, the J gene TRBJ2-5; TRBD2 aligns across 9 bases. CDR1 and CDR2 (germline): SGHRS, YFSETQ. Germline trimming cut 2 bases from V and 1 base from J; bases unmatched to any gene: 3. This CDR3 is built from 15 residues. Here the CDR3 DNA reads TGCGCCAGCAGCTTAAGCGGGGGGTCCCAAGAGACCCAGTACTTC. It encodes CASSLSGGSQETQYF. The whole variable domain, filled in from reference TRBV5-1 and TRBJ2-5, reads KAGVTQTPRYLIKTRGQQVTLSCSPISGHRSVSWYQQTPGQGLQFLFEYFSETQRNKGNFPGRFSGRQFSNSRSEMNVSTLELGDSALYLCASSLSGGSQETQYFGPGTRLLVL.

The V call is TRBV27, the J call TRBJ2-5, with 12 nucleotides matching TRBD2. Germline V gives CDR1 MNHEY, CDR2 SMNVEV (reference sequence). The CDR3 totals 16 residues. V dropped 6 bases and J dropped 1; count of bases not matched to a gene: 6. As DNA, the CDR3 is TGTGCCAGCAGCCTAGCGGGAGGGTCGGGCCAAGAGACCCAGTACTTC. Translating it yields CASSLAGGSGQETQYF.

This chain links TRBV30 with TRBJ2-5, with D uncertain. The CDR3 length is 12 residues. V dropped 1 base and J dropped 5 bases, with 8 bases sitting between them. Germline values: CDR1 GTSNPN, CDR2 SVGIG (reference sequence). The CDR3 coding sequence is TGTGCCTGGAGTGATCTTTCGGAGACCCAGTACTTC. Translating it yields CAWSDLSETQYF.

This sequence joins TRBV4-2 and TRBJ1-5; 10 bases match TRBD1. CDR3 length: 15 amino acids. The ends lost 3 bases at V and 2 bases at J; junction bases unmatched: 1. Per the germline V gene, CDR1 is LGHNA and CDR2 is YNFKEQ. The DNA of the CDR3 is TGTGCCAGCAGCCACGGGACAGGGGGCAATCAGCCCCAGCATTTT. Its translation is CASSHGTGGNQPQHF.

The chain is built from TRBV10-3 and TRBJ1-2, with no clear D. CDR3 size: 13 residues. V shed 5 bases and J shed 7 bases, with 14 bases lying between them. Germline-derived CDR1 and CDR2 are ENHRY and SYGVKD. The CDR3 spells CAISTGAAAGYTF. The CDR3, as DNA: TGTGCCATCAGTACGGGCGCAGCGGCTGGCTACACCTTC.